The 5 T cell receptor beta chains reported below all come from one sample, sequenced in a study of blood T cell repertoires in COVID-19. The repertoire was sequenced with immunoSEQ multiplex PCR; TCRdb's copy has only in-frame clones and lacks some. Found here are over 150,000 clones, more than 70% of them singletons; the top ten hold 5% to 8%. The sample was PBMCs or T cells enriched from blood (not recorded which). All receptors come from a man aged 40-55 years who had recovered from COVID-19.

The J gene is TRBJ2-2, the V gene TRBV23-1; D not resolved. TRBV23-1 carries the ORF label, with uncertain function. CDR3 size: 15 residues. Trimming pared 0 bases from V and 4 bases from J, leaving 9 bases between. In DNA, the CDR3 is TGCGCCAGCAGTCAATCTGTCCTGAGCACCGGGGAGCTGTTTTTT. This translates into CASSQSVLSTGELFF.

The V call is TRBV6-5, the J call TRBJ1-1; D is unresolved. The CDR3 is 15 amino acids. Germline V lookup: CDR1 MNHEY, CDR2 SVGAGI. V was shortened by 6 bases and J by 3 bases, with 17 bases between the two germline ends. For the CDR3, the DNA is TGTGCCAGCAGGTCCTGGGGAAAGGGAGACACTGAAGCTTTCTTT. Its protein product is CASRSWGKGDTEAFF.

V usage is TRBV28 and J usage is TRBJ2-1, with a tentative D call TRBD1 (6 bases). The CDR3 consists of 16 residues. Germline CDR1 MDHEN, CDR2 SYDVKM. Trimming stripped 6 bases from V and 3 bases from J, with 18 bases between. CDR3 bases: TGTGCCAGCAGCTCCGGGACATTAAGATTCTACAATGAGCAGTTCTTC. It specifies CASSSGTLRFYNEQFF.

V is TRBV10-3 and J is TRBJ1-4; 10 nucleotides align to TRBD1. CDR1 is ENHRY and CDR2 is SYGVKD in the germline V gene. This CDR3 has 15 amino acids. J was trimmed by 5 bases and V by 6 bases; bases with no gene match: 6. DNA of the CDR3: TGTGCCATCAGCGATCGGACAGGGGGAAATGAAAAACTGTTTTTT. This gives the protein CAISDRTGGNEKLFF.

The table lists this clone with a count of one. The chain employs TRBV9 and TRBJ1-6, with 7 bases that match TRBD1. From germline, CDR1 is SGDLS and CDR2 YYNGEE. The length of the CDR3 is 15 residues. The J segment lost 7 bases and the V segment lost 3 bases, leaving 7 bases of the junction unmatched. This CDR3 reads CASSAMPGQNSPLHF. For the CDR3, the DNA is TGTGCCAGCAGCGCCATGCCGGGACAGAATTCACCCCTCCACTTT.